This T cell receptor (beta chain) was retrieved from a study of shared T cell receptors in the human thymus. V shed 1 base and J shed 4 bases, with 13 bases lying between them. This CDR3 is 15 amino acids long. Germline V gene sequence: CDR1 SEHNR, CDR2 FQNEAQ (reference sequence). Data came from immunoSEQ multiplex PCR; TCRdb stores just in-frame clones and leaves some out. Among hundreds of thousands of clones listed, more than 75% were seen once. The same sample was also used in a study of human thymus T cells. This second report adds: Thymic tissue was derived from resections collected during corrective heart surgery. Thymic and blood repertoires seemed to show skewed V and J gene use. Related research found strongly overlapping thymic repertoires in unrelated individuals.

The gene calls are TRBV7-9 and TRBJ1-2; perhaps TRBD1 as D (6 bases). Sequencing used thymocytes. The sequence was obtained from a boy under two years old with a congenital heart defect. The DNA for the CDR3 is TGTGCCAGCAGCTTAGGCGGGGAGGGGGGCTATGGCTACACCTTC. Encoded protein: CASSLGGEGGYGYTF.